These T cell receptor beta chains were read from a single sample in a study of PD-1 blockade in classical Hodgkin lymphoma. The table came from immunoSEQ multiplex PCR; TCRdb's copy has only in-frame clones and leaves some out. The data contain about 24,000 clones, roughly 77% of them seen just once; the ten biggest clones take up over 20%. The source material was peripheral blood mononuclear cells (PBMCs), sampled before the fourth cycle of nivolumab. Receptor source: a human donor with classical Hodgkin lymphoma. CDR3s include the opening cysteine and the closing phenylalanine or tryptophan. D genes are given only for firm matches. The size of a clone is reported for some rows only, either as once, few or many, or as a class for expanded clones.

V	size	J	D	CDR3	DNA
TRBV10-3	.	TRBJ2-7	TRBD2	CAISPRRASGGDPYEQYF	TGTGCCATCAGTCCCCGTCGGGCTAGCGGGGGGGACCCCTACGAGCAGTACTTC
TRBV7-9	few	TRBJ1-2	TRBD1	CASTATGGADGYTF	TGTGCCAGCACCGCGACAGGGGGCGCTGATGGCTACACCTTC
TRBV7-8	.	TRBJ1-4	.	CASSPQQVINEKLFF	TGTGCCAGCAGCCCCCAGCAGGTTATTAATGAAAAACTGTTTTTT
TRBV5-1	.	TRBJ2-5	TRBD1	CASSLAGTGDVTQYF	TGCGCCAGCAGCTTGGCAGGGACAGGGGATGTGACCCAGTACTTC
TRBV7-8	.	TRBJ2-3	TRBD2	CASSLALAGATDTQYF	TGTGCCAGCAGCTTAGCGCTAGCGGGGGCAACAGATACGCAGTATTTT
TRBV29-1	.	TRBJ2-1	.	CSVLRESNEQFF	TGCAGCGTTCTTCGGGAGTCGAATGAGCAGTTCTTC
TRBV2	.	TRBJ2-1	TRBD2	CASSDARGGGYNEQFF	TGTGCCAGCAGTGACGCCCGCGGGGGGGGATACAATGAGCAGTTCTTC
TRBV9	.	TRBJ2-2	.	CASSVFPTARGPNTGELFF	TGTGCCAGCAGCGTATTTCCCACCGCCCGGGGACCGAACACCGGGGAGCTGTTTTTT
TRBV6-5	.	TRBJ1-1	.	CASTPGTEAFF	TGTGCCAGCACTCCAGGGACCGAAGCTTTCTTT
TRBV18	.	TRBJ2-3	.	CASSPHQQGDTQYF	TGTGCCAGCTCACCGCACCAACAGGGAGATACGCAGTATTTT
TRBV18	.	TRBJ2-1	.	CASSMTSGEQFF	TGTGCCAGCTCAATGACTAGTGGTGAGCAGTTCTTC
TRBV28	.	TRBJ1-4	TRBD1	CASSPQGAGEKLFF	TGTGCCAGCAGTCCACAGGGGGCAGGAGAAAAACTGTTTTTT
TRBV19	.	TRBJ2-5	.	CASSSRDGPWEQYF	TGTGCCAGTAGCTCCCGGGATGGCCCATGGGAGCAGTACTTC
TRBV28	.	TRBJ2-7	TRBD2	CASSSRIAGGIYEQYF	TGTGCCAGCAGTTCACGTATAGCGGGGGGGATCTACGAGCAGTACTTC
TRBV9	.	TRBJ2-1	.	CASSVDVGGAPYNEQFF	TGTGCCAGCAGCGTAGATGTCGGAGGGGCGCCCTACAATGAGCAGTTCTTC
TRBV27	few	TRBJ1-4	TRBD1	CASRGQGALEKLFF	TGTGCCAGCAGGGGACAGGGGGCGCTTGAAAAACTGTTTTTT
TRBV5-8	.	TRBJ1-5	.	CASSFYSGSNQPQHF	TGTGCCAGCAGCTTTTATTCGGGTAGCAATCAGCCCCAGCATTTT
TRBV6-1	.	TRBJ2-1	TRBD2	CASSEEPAGSSYNEQFF	TGTGCCAGCAGTGAAGAGCCAGCGGGAAGCTCCTACAATGAGCAGTTCTTC
TRBV6-1	.	TRBJ1-1	.	CASSGPRAWNTEAFF	TGTGCCAGCAGTGGGCCTAGGGCATGGAACACTGAAGCTTTCTTT
TRBV27	.	TRBJ2-7	TRBD2	CASSLSSGGYEQYF	TGTGCCAGCAGTTTATCCTCCGGGGGGTACGAGCAGTACTTC
TRBV5-1	.	TRBJ2-1	.	CASSLGDNEQFF	TGCGCCAGCAGCTTAGGGGACAATGAGCAGTTCTTC
TRBV6-6	.	TRBJ2-1	.	CASSYARGRHEQFF	TGTGCCAGCAGTTACGCTAGGGGTAGGCATGAGCAGTTCTTC
TRBV5-5	few	TRBJ1-6	TRBD1	CASSADRVDLHF	TGTGCCAGCAGCGCGGACAGGGTCGACCTCCACTTT
TRBV10-1	.	TRBJ1-1	TRBD1	CASSEGQGARPEAFF	TGCGCCAGCAGTGAAGGGCAGGGGGCGCGCCCTGAAGCTTTCTTT
TRBV7-9	.	TRBJ2-3	.	CASSLGFGSTGSTDTQYF	TGTGCCAGCAGCTTAGGATTCGGGAGCACAGGGTCCACAGATACGCAGTATTTT
TRBV5-1	.	TRBJ2-2	TRBD1	CASSSQGARGTGELFF	TGCGCCAGCAGCTCCCAGGGGGCGCGGGGAACCGGGGAGCTGTTTTTT
TRBV15	.	TRBJ1-4	.	CATSSSWGARDLELFF	TGTGCCACCAGCAGTTCTTGGGGGGCGAGGGATTTGGAACTGTTTTTT
TRBV6-6	once	TRBJ2-7	TRBD1	CASTTIQGAYEQYF	TGTGCCAGCACTACTATACAGGGGGCGTACGAGCAGTACTTC
TRBV7-2	.	TRBJ2-1	.	CASRSTPEQFF	TGTGCCAGCAGGTCTACCCCGGAGCAGTTCTTC
TRBV18	.	TRBJ2-1	TRBD2	CASSTRGGAGNEQFF	TGTGCCAGCTCAACGCGGGGGGGCGCAGGCAATGAGCAGTTCTTC
TRBV7-2	.	TRBJ2-7	.	CASSRSSYEQYF	TGTGCCAGCAGCCGTAGCTCCTACGAGCAGTACTTC
TRBV6-5	.	TRBJ2-1	.	CASSLGAGQQFF	TGTGCCAGTTCTCTCGGGGCGGGGCAGCAGTTCTTC
TRBV2	few	TRBJ2-7	TRBD1	CASTYRGPTYEQYF	TGTGCCAGCACCTACAGGGGGCCCACCTACGAGCAGTACTTC
TRBV29-1	.	TRBJ1-1	TRBD1	CSVAWDRNTEAFF	TGCAGCGTGGCGTGGGACAGGAACACTGAAGCTTTCTTT
TRBV5-1	.	TRBJ2-1	.	CASSLHGSGLDEYQFF	TGCGCCAGCAGCTTACACGGGAGCGGTCTGGATGAGTATCAGTTCTTC
TRBV27	few	TRBJ1-2	TRBD1	CASSSRQGWGYTF	TGTGCCAGCAGCTCCCGACAGGGTTGGGGCTACACCTTC
TRBV6-5	few	TRBJ1-1	.	CASTAAVWTEAFF	TGTGCCAGCACCGCCGCGGTGTGGACTGAAGCTTTCTTT
TRBV2	.	TRBJ2-5	.	CASSEETQYF	TGTGCCAGCAGTGAAGAGACCCAGTACTTC
TRBV9	.	TRBJ2-2	.	CASSVNRGELFF	TGTGCCAGCAGCGTAAATCGCGGGGAGCTGTTTTTT
TRBV30	.	TRBJ2-1	.	CACKRGALTNEQFF	TGTGCCTGTAAGCGAGGGGCCCTAACTAATGAGCAGTTCTTC
TRBV18	.	TRBJ2-7	.	CASSKQSPSTYEQYF	TGTGCCAGCTCAAAACAAAGTCCTAGCACCTACGAGCAGTACTTC
TRBV13	medium-sized	TRBJ2-7	TRBD2	CASSLVVAGNYEQYF	TGTGCCAGCAGCTTAGTGGTAGCGGGGAACTACGAGCAGTACTTC
TRBV5-3	.	TRBJ2-1	.	CARNAGLANEQFF	TGTGCCAGAAACGCGGGCCTCGCCAATGAGCAGTTCTTC
TRBV5-1	.	TRBJ2-7	TRBD1	CASSRGQVFSYEQYF	TGCGCCAGCAGCCGGGGACAGGTTTTCTCCTACGAGCAGTACTTC
TRBV14	.	TRBJ1-4	TRBD1	CASSLDRNEKLFF	TGTGCCAGCAGCCTGGACAGGAATGAAAAACTGTTTTTT
TRBV6-6	once	TRBJ2-1	.	CASRPTPLYNEQFF	TGTGCCAGCAGACCCACTCCGCTGTACAATGAGCAGTTCTTC
TRBV28	once	TRBJ2-1	TRBD2	CASRETSGTYNEQFF	TGTGCCAGCAGGGAGACTAGCGGGACCTACAATGAGCAGTTCTTC
TRBV29-1	.	TRBJ1-4	.	CSVGYRGEKLFF	TGCAGCGTTGGGTATAGGGGCGAAAAACTGTTTTTT
TRBV18	.	TRBJ1-3	.	CASSPDGSSGNTIYF	TGTGCCAGCTCCCCCGACGGGAGCTCTGGAAACACCATATATTTT
TRBV30	few	TRBJ2-1	.	CAWRAGTNEQFF	TGTGCCTGGAGAGCCGGGACGAATGAGCAGTTCTTC
TRBV5-1	.	TRBJ1-1	TRBD1	CASSSPGTGGNTEAFF	TGCGCCAGCAGCTCACCCGGGACAGGGGGGAACACTGAAGCTTTCTTT
TRBV2	.	TRBJ2-4	.	CASSPSNLAKNIQYF	TGTGCCAGCAGCCCATCGAATCTAGCCAAAAACATTCAGTACTTC
TRBV5-4	.	TRBJ1-2	.	CASSLRDAYGYTF	TGTGCCAGCAGCTTGAGAGATGCCTATGGCTACACCTTC